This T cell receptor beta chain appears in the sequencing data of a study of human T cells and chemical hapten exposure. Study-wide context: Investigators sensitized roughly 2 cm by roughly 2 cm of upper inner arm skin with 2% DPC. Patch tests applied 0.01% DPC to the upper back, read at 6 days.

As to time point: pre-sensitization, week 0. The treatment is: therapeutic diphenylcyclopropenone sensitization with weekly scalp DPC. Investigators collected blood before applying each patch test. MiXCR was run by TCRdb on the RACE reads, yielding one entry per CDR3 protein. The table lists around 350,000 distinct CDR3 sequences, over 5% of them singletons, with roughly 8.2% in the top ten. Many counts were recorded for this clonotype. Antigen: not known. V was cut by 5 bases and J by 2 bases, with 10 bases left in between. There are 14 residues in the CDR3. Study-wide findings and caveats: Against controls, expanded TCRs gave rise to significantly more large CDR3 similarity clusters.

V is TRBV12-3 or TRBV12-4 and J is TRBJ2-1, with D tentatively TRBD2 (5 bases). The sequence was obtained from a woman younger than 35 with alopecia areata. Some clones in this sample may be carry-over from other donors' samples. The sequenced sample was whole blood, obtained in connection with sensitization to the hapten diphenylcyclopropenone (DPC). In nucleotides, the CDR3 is TGTGCCAGCAGTACAGAGGAGGCCTACAATGAGCAGTTCTTC. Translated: CASSTEEAYNEQFF.